The present T cell receptor (beta chain) was sequenced within a study of OX40 agonist ivuxolimab in advanced cancers. Only in-frame clones appear in the TCRdb table, and some are missing; sequencing was by immunoSEQ multiplex PCR. The sample yields about 62,000 clones, 90% to 95% seen once. The germline V and J ends were trimmed by 5 bases and 7 bases, with 11 bases remaining between them. The length of the CDR3 is 12 residues. Germline CDR1 and CDR2: SGHAT and FQNNGV. Specimen: CD4+ or CD8+ T cells sorted from blood, collected in a trial of the OX40 agonist ivuxolimab. The chain combines TRBV11-2 with TRBJ2-5; D is undetermined. The TCR sequence derives from an adult with an advanced solid tumor such as melanoma, head and neck, liver or kidney cancer. The CDR3 nucleotides read TGTGCCAGCAGCCCTGGTTCGGGGACCCAGTACTTC. Protein product: CASSPGSGTQYF. The full variable domain, with the rest looked up from reference TRBV11-2 and TRBJ2-5, is EAGVAQSPRYKIIEKRQSVAFWCNPISGHATLYWYQQILGQGPKLLIQFQNNGVVDDSQLPKDRFSAERLKGVDSTLKIQPAKLEDSAVYLCASSPGSGTQYFGPGTRLLVL.